The 22 T cell receptor beta chains below come from one sample, sequenced in a study of control samples from healthy donors and cancer patients. Data came from immunoSEQ multiplex PCR; TCRdb stores just in-frame clones and leaves some out. Among 40,000 to 60,000 clones listed, almost 90% were seen once. Sequencing used PBMCs. Every receptor here comes from a man in his forties or fifties with head and neck cancer.

The chain uses TRBV5-6 and TRBJ2-1; 10 nucleotides agree with TRBD1. V dropped 4 bases and J dropped 4; count of bases not matched to a gene: 8. The CDR3 runs 16 residues. Germline V gene sequence: CDR1 SGHDT, CDR2 YYEEEE. CDR3 amino acids: CASSLRGTGVYNEQFF. The CDR3 DNA follows: TGTGCCAGCAGCCTGCGTGGGACAGGGGTATACAATGAGCAGTTCTTC. Variable domain in full (rest from reference TRBV5-6 and TRBJ2-1): DAGVTQSPTHLIKTRGQQVTLRCSPKSGHDTVSWYQQALGQGPQFIFQYYEEEERQRGNFPDRFSGHQFPNYSSELNVNALLLGDSALYLCASSLRGTGVYNEQFFGPGTRLTVL.

This chain joins TRBV9 and TRBJ2-3; D possibly matches TRBD1 or TRBD2 (5 bases each). The CDR3 covers 19 residues. Germline V lookup: CDR1 SGDLS, CDR2 YYNGEE. V was clipped by 3 bases and J by 1 base, with 24 bases between them. The CDR3 here is CASSAQGMVIGGGTDTQYF. The CDR3 DNA sequence: TGTGCCAGCAGCGCCCAGGGCATGGTTATTGGAGGAGGCACAGATACGCAGTATTTT. The complete variable domain, with remaining parts taken from reference TRBV9 and TRBJ2-3, reads DSGVTQTPKHLITATGQRVTLRCSPRSGDLSVYWYQQSLDQGLQFLIQYYNGEERAKGNILERFSAQQFPDLHSELNLSSLELGDSALYFCASSAQGMVIGGGTDTQYFGPGTRLTVL.

V is TRBV6-5 and J is TRBJ2-3; no clear D. Germline CDR1 MNHEY, CDR2 SVGAGI. The CDR3 covers 14 residues. The germline V and J ends were trimmed by 6 bases and 0 bases, with 10 bases remaining between them. The CDR3 sequence: CASRVEGSTDTQYF. Written as DNA, the CDR3 is TGTGCCAGCAGGGTAGAAGGGAGCACAGATACGCAGTATTTT.

The V call is TRBV2, the J call TRBJ1-3; 9 bases agree with TRBD1. CDR1 and CDR2 from the germline V gene are SNHLY and FYNNEI. The V gene end was trimmed by 6 bases and the J gene end by 5 bases; junction bases not matched to a gene: 5. There are 14 residues in the CDR3. The CDR3 DNA follows: TGTGCCAGCAGAACAGGGGGCTATAGAAACACCATATATTTT. Its translation is CASRTGGYRNTIYF.

The J gene is TRBJ2-1, the V gene TRBV11-2, with 12 bases fitting TRBD2. This CDR3 region has 16 residues. V shed 3 bases, J shed 6 bases, and the junction held 6 bases outside the gene matches. Germline-derived CDR1 and CDR2 are SGHAT and FQNNGV. In DNA form, the CDR3 reads TGTGCCAGCAGCTTTTCGTCTAGCGGGGGGGGCAATGAGCAGTTCTTC. This codes for CASSFSSSGGGNEQFF.

The gene calls are TRBV9 and TRBJ2-7, with D unclear. The V end was cut by 2 bases, the J end by 6 bases, with 21 bases between. CDR1 and CDR2 from the germline V gene are SGDLS and YYNGEE. The CDR3 contains 16 residues. The DNA for the CDR3 is TGTGCCAGCAGCGTGCTTGTCGGGTCATCTTTCGGCGAGCAGTACTTC. It translates to CASSVLVGSSFGEQYF. The entire variable domain, with the rest obtained from reference TRBV9 and TRBJ2-7, is as follows: DSGVTQTPKHLITATGQRVTLRCSPRSGDLSVYWYQQSLDQGLQFLIQYYNGEERAKGNILERFSAQQFPDLHSELNLSSLELGDSALYFCASSVLVGSSFGEQYFGPGTRLTVT.

The chain recombines TRBV5-6 with TRBJ2-5; 9 nucleotides line up with TRBD1. The CDR3 consists of 15 residues. Germline V CDR1 and CDR2: SGHDT, YYEEEE. J lost 5 bases, V lost 2 bases, and 7 bases had no gene match. The CDR3: CASSFRDRDTETQYF. CDR3 nucleotides: TGTGCCAGCAGCTTCCGGGACAGGGATACGGAGACCCAGTACTTC.

The chain recombines TRBV4-1 with TRBJ2-2, with 7 nucleotides matching TRBD1. The ends lost 1 base at V and 6 bases at J; junction bases unmatched: 8. CDR1 and CDR2 from the germline V gene are MGHRA and YSYEKL. This CDR3 has 16 residues. The CDR3: CASSQGPGTDAGELFF. As DNA, the CDR3 is TGCGCCAGCAGCCAAGGACCCGGGACAGATGCCGGGGAGCTGTTTTTT.

This clone appeared a single time. This rearrangement joins TRBV27 to TRBJ2-6; D may correspond to TRBD1 or TRBD2 (5 bases each). CDR3 length: 15 residues. Germline CDR1 is MNHEY and CDR2 is SMNVEV (reference sequence). V was clipped by 8 bases and J by 2 bases, with 13 bases between them. The CDR3 coding sequence is TGTGCCAGCGCGCGATGGGGGACTGGGGCCAACGTCCTGACTTTC. It translates to CASARWGTGANVLTF.

The J gene is TRBJ2-3, the V gene TRBV21-1; the tabulated D call, TRBD2, remains unverified against the DNA. TRBV21-1 has pseudogene status. This CDR3 is built from 17 residues. The CDR3 DNA is TGTGCCAGCAGCAAAGCGCGACTAGCGGGGGGGCCTGATACGCAGTATTTT. Its protein is CASSKARLAGGPDTQYF.

This chain uses TRBV6-5 with TRBJ2-7, with D unclear. Trimming removed 2 bases at V and 5 bases at J, with 4 bases between. Germline values: CDR1 MNHEY, CDR2 SVGAGI. The CDR3 totals 11 residues. The CDR3 nucleotides read TGTGCCAGCAGTTACATGAACGAGCAGTACTTC. It specifies CASSYMNEQYF.

The chain couples TRBV18 to TRBJ2-5; either TRBD1 or TRBD2 may fit D (5 bases each). V dropped 3 bases and J dropped 0 bases, with 8 bases sitting between them. The CDR3 has 14 amino acids. Germline V gene data show CDR1 as KGHSH and CDR2 as LQKENI. The CDR3 is CASSPRGNQETQYF. The CDR3 DNA reads TGTGCCAGCTCACCGAGGGGTAACCAAGAGACCCAGTACTTC. The full variable domain, its missing parts supplied by reference TRBV18 and TRBJ2-5, is NAGVMQNPRHLVRRRGQEARLRCSPMKGHSHVYWYRQLPEEGLKFMVYLQKENIIDESGMPKERFSAEFPKEGPSILRIQQVVRGDSAAYFCASSPRGNQETQYFGPGTRLLVL.

V and J are TRBV28 and TRBJ2-3; D is unresolved. Trimming took off 8 bases at V and 3 bases at J, with 12 bases between the two ends. CDR3 size: 13 residues. The germline CDR1 and CDR2 sequences are MDHEN and SYDVKM. Written as DNA, the CDR3 is TGTGCCAGCTTCGGCCCTTGGACAGATACGCAGTATTTT. It is translated as CASFGPWTDTQYF.

The V call is TRBV30, the J call TRBJ1-4; 9 bases map to TRBD1. The CDR3 spans 15 residues. Germline trimming cut 5 bases from V and 3 bases from J; bases unmatched to any gene: 7. The germline V gene has CDR1 GTSNPN and CDR2 SVGIG (reference sequence). The CDR3 region has the DNA TGTGCCTGGGCACCCGGGACAGGGCCTAATGAAAAACTGTTTTTT. Its translation: CAWAPGTGPNEKLFF.

The CDR3 DNA sequence: TGTGCCGGGGGAAGGCGGAACACTGAAGCTTTCTTT. It encodes CAGGRRNTEAFF. The chain couples TRBV28 to TRBJ1-1; weak D call: TRBD1 (5 bases). The CDR3 is 12 amino acids. V shed 11 bases and J shed 1 base, with 11 bases lying between them. CDR1 and CDR2 from the germline V gene are MDHEN and SYDVKM. The entire variable domain, with the rest obtained from reference TRBV28 and TRBJ1-1, is as follows: DVKVTQSSRYLVKRTGEKVFLECVQDMDHENMFWYRQDPGLGLRLIYFSYDVKMKEKGDIPEGYSVSREKKERFSLILESASTNQTSMYLCAGGRRNTEAFFGQGTRLTVV.

The rearrangement links TRBV6-5 to TRBJ2-2, with no clear D. Germline lookup yields CDR1 MNHEY and CDR2 SVGAGI. This CDR3 is built from 15 residues. Trimming removed 0 bases at V and 4 bases at J, with 9 bases between. This CDR3 reads CASSYSRRTTGELFF. The CDR3 nucleotides read TGTGCCAGCAGTTACTCGCGCAGGACCACCGGGGAGCTGTTTTTT.

The chain carries TRBV20-1 and TRBJ2-5, with a possible D match to TRBD2 (6 bases). Trimming took off 4 bases at V and 6 bases at J, with 9 bases between the two ends. Germline V gene sequence: CDR1 DFQATT, CDR2 SNEGSKA (reference sequence). The CDR3 has 11 amino acids. CDR3 in amino acids: CSATEGQTQYF. Written as DNA, the CDR3 is TGCAGTGCTACGGAGGGGCAGACCCAGTACTTC.

V usage is TRBV9 and J usage is TRBJ1-3; D might be TRBD1 (5 bases). This CDR3 region has 15 residues. V was pared by 4 bases and J by 4 bases, with 15 bases between. Germline values: CDR1 SGDLS, CDR2 YYNGEE. For the CDR3, the DNA is TGTGCCAGCAGCCCATGGGGGACGGACGGAAACACCATATATTTT. Amino acids: CASSPWGTDGNTIYF.

This clone was observed a handful of times. The chain combines TRBV12-5 with TRBJ2-2, with D possibly matching TRBD2 (5 bases). Germline V gives CDR1 LGHNT, CDR2 FRNRAP. V lost 0 bases and J 4 bases, leaving 9 bases between the germline ends. The CDR3 is made up of 15 amino acids. The CDR3 nucleotides read TGTGCTAGTGGTTTGGTATTTGGAGGCACCGGGGAGCTGTTTTTT. Translated: CASGLVFGGTGELFF.

V is TRBV21-1 and J is TRBJ2-6; the tabulated D call, TRBD1, remains unverified against the DNA. TRBV21-1 is classified as a pseudogene. This CDR3 contains 16 residues. Here the CDR3 reads CASSNGFRAGANVLTF. DNA of the CDR3: TGTGCCAGCAGCAATGGATTCAGGGCTGGGGCCAACGTCCTGACTTTC.

The chain employs TRBV6-2 or TRBV6-3 and TRBJ2-7; 8 positions agree with TRBD2. The germline CDR1 and CDR2 sequences are MNHEY and SVGEGT. After removal of 0 bases from V and 4 bases from J, the junction contained 5 bases not matched to a gene. The CDR3 spans 15 residues. CDR3 amino acids: CASSYSFGGEYEQYF. The CDR3 DNA sequence: TGTGCCAGCAGTTACTCGTTCGGGGGGGAGTACGAGCAGTACTTC.

The CDR3: CASRSSWNQPQHF. The CDR3, as DNA: TGTGCCAGCCGCTCGAGCTGGAATCAGCCCCAGCATTTT. This rearrangement joins TRBV2 to TRBJ1-5; no clear D gene. The CDR3 has 13 residues. V was clipped by 8 bases and J by 4 bases, with 12 bases between them. Germline CDR1 and CDR2: SNHLY and FYNNEI.